This T cell receptor (beta chain) was captured in a study of cytomegalovirus exposure and HLA in healthy donors. General observations from the study: Rarity held for most TCR sequences, but there were some public TCRs that occurred in many donors. Later on, an analysis tied some 17,000 TCR beta sequences to HLA alleles at 0.05 false discovery rate.

Vbeta (60) and Jbeta (13) primers were used in the PCR. TCRdb's copy holds only in-frame clones and misses some; the assay was immunoSEQ multiplex PCR. Here the sample spans about 120,000 clones, about 86% being singletons. Concerning this clone itself: As yet, its antigen is unknown.

V was pared by 6 bases and J by 5 bases, with 10 bases of the junction left unmatched. There are 16 residues in the CDR3. Germline V CDR1 and CDR2: WNHNN, SYGVQD (reference sequence). The V call is TRBV10-1, the J call TRBJ2-3, with 11 bases matching TRBD1. The clonotype was recovered from a woman between 40 and 55 years old in good health and CMV-seronegative. The specimen was PBMCs. CDR3 DNA: TGCGCCAGCAGCTCAGGGACAGGGGGGGTTGGAGATACGCAGTATTTT. This encodes CASSSGTGGVGDTQYF.